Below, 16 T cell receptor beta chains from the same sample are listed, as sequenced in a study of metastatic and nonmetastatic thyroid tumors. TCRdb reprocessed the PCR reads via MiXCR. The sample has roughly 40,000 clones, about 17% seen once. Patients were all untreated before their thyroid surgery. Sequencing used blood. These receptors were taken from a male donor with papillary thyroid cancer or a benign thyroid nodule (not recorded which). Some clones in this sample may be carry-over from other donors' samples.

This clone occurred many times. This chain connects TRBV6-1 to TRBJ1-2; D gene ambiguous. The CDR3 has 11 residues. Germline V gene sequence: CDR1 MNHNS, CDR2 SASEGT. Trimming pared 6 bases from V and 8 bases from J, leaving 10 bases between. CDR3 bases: TGTGCCAGCAGGGAGGAGCGGGGCTACACCTTC. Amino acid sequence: CASREERGYTF.

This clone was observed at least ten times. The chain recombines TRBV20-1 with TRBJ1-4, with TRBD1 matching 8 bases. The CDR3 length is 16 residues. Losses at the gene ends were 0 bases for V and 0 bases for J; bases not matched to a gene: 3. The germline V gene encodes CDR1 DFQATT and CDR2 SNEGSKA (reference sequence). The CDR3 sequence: CSARDQDRATNEKLFF. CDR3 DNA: TGCAGTGCTAGAGATCAGGACAGGGCAACTAATGAAAAACTGTTTTTT.

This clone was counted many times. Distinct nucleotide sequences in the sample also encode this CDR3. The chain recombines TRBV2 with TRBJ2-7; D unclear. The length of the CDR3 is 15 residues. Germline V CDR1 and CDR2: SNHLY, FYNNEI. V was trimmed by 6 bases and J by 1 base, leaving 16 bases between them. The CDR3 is CASRSTSFLSYEQYF. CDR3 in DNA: TGTGCCAGCAGGTCCACTTCTTTTCTTTCCTACGAGCAGTACTTC.

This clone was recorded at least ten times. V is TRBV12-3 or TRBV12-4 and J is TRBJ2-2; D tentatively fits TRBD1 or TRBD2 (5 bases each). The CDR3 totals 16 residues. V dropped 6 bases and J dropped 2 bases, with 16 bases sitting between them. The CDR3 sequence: CASRRTGTGNTGELFF. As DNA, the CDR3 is TGTGCCAGCAGGAGAACCGGGACGGGAAACACCGGGGAGCTGTTTTTT.

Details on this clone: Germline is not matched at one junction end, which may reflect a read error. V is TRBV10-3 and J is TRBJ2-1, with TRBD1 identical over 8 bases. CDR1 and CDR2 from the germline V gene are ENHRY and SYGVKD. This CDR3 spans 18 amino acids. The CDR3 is CATSESTGASKVYNEQFF. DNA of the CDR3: TGCGCCACCAGTGAGTCGACAGGGGCCTCGAAGGTATACAATGAGCAGTTCTTC.

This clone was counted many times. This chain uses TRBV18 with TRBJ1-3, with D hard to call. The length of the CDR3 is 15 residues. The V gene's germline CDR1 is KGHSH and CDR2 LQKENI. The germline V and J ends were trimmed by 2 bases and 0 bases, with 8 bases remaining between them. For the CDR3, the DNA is TGTGCCAGCTCACCAGCGTCTAGCTCTGGAAACACCATATATTTT. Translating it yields CASSPASSSGNTIYF. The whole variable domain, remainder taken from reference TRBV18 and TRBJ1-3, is NAGVMQNPRHLVRRRGQEARLRCSPMKGHSHVYWYRQLPEEGLKFMVYLQKENIIDESGMPKERFSAEFPKEGPSILRIQQVVRGDSAAYFCASSPASSSGNTIYFGEGSWLTVV.

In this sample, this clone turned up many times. The CDR3, as DNA: TGTGCCAGCAGTTTAACGTCCCCGATACAAGAGACCCAGTACTTC. Its protein is CASSLTSPIQETQYF. This chain connects TRBV27 to TRBJ2-5; no firm D call. Trimming took off 2 bases at V and 2 bases at J, with 12 bases between the two ends. Germline V gives CDR1 MNHEY, CDR2 SMNVEV (reference sequence). The CDR3 runs to 15 residues.

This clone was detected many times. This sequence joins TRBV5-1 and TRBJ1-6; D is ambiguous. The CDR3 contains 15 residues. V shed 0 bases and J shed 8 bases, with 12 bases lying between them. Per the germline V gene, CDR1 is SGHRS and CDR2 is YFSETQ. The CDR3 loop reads CASSLVPGEHSPLHF. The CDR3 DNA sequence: TGCGCCAGCAGCTTGGTCCCCGGGGAACATTCACCCCTCCACTTT.

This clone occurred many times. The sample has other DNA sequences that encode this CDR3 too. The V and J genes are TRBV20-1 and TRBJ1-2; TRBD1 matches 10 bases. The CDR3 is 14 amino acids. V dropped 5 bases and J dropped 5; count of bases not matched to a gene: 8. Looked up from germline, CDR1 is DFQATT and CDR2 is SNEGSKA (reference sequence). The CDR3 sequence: CSASPGQGTYGYTF. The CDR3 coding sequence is TGCAGTGCTTCCCCGGGACAGGGGACTTATGGCTACACCTTC.

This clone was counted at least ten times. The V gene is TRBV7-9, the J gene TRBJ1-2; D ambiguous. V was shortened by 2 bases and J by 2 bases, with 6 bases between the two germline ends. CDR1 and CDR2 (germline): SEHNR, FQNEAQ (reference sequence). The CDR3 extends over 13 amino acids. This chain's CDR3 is CASSLPMNYGYTF. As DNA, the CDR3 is TGTGCCAGCAGCTTACCCATGAACTATGGCTACACCTTC.

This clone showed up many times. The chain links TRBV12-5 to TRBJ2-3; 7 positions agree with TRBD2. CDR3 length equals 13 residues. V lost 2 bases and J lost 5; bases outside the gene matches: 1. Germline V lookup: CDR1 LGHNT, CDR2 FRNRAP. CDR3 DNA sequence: TGTGCTAGTGGTTTGCTAGCGGAAGATACGCAGTATTTT. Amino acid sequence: CASGLLAEDTQYF.

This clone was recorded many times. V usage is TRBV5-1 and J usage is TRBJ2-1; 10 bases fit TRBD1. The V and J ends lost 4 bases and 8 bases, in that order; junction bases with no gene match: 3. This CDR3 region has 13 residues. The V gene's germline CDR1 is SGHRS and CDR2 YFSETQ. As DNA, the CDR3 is TGCGCCAGCAGCCGGGACAGGGGCTATGAGCAGTTCTTC. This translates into CASSRDRGYEQFF.

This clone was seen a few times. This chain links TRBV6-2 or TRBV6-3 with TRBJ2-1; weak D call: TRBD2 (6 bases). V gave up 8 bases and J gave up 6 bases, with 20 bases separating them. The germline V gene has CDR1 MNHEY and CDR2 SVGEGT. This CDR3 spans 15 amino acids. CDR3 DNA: TGTGCCAGCCTCCGACTAGGAAGTGGGGCCAATGAGCAGTTCTTC. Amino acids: CASLRLGSGANEQFF.

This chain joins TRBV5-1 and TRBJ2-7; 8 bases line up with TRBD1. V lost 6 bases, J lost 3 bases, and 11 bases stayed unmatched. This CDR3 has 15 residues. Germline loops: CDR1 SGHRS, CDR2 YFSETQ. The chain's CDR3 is CASMSAQGGGYEQYF. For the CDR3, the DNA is TGCGCCAGCATGTCTGCACAGGGGGGAGGCTACGAGCAGTACTTC.

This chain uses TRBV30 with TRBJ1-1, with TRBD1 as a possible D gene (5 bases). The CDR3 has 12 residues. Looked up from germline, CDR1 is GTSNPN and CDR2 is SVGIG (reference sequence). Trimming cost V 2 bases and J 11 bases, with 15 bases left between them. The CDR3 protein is CAWSIPGGKAFF. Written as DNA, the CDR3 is TGTGCCTGGAGTATCCCCGGGGGGAAGGCTTTCTTT.

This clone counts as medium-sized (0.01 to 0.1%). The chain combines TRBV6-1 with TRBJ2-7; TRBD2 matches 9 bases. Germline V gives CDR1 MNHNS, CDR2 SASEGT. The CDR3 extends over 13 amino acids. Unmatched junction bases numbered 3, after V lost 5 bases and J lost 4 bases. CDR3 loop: CASSMREGYEQYF. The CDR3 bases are TGTGCCAGCAGTATGCGGGAGGGTTACGAGCAGTACTTC.